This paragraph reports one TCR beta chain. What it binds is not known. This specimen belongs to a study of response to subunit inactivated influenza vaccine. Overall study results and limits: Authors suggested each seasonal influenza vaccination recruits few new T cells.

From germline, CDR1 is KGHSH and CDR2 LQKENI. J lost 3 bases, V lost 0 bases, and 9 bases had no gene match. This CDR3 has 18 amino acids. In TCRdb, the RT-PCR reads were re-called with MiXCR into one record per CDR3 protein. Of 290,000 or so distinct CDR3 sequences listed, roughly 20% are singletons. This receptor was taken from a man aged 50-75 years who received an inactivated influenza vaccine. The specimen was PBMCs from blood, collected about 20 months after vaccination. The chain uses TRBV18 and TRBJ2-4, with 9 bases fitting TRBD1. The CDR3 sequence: CASSPPMGQGSGKNIQYF. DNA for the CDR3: TGTGCCAGCTCACCACCGATGGGACAGGGTTCAGGCAAAAACATTCAGTACTTC. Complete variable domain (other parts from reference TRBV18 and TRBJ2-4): NAGVMQNPRHLVRRRGQEARLRCSPMKGHSHVYWYRQLPEEGLKFMVYLQKENIIDESGMPKERFSAEFPKEGPSILRIQQVVRGDSAAYFCASSPPMGQGSGKNIQYFGAGTRLSVL.